These T cell receptor beta chains were read from a single sample in a study of cytomegalovirus exposure and HLA in healthy donors. Produced via immunoSEQ multiplex PCR; TCRdb's table is partial and in-frame only. The repertoire consists of roughly 130,000 clones, with around 73% occurring once and the leading ten covering about 1.2%. Material: PBMCs. All receptors come from a woman in her 40s in good health and CMV-seronegative. Both conserved end residues are part of each CDR3. D genes are given only for firm matches. Clone size appears in some rows only: once, few, many, or a class for an expanded clone.

V gene	D gene	J gene	clone size	CDR3 protein	CDR3 DNA
TRBV7-9	TRBD1	TRBJ1-3	few	CSSSGNRGSTSGNTIYF	TGTTCCAGCAGCGGCAACAGGGGTAGTACGTCTGGAAACACCATATATTTT
TRBV9	-	TRBJ2-5	-	CASSVAWASETQYF	TGTGCCAGCAGCGTAGCTTGGGCGTCAGAGACCCAGTACTTC
TRBV7-8	-	TRBJ2-3	-	CASSSRTDTQYF	TGTGCCAGCAGCTCTAGAACAGATACGCAGTATTTT
TRBV6-5	-	TRBJ1-1	once	CASSGGLIEAFF	TGTGCCAGCAGTGGGGGGTTAATTGAAGCTTTCTTT
TRBV21-1	-	TRBJ1-1	-	CASSKERRVDREWEVTEAFF	TGTGCCAGCAGCAAAGAAAGAAGGGTGGACAGGGAATGGGAGGTTACTGAAGCTTTCTTT
TRBV4-3	TRBD1	TRBJ2-3	-	CASSQDVPFGTGTDTQYF	TGCGCCAGCAGCCAAGATGTTCCGTTCGGGACAGGGACAGATACACAGTATTTT
TRBV14	-	TRBJ1-1	-	CASSPHSGRAFF	TGTGCCAGCAGCCCCCACTCTGGTAGAGCTTTCTTT
TRBV29-1	TRBD2	TRBJ2-3	-	CSVDPGTSGGAVTDTQYF	TGCAGCGTTGATCCCGGGACTAGCGGGGGGGCCGTGACAGATACGCAGTATTTT
TRBV2	-	TRBJ2-5	-	CASSAVTAQETQYF	TGTGCCAGCAGTGCTGTGACAGCCCAAGAGACCCAGTACTTC
TRBV23-1	-	TRBJ1-6	-	CASSQSAGDSYNSPLHF	TGCGCCAGCAGTCAATCCGCGGGGGACTCCTATAATTCACCCCTCCACTTT
TRBV6-5	TRBD1	TRBJ1-2	few	CASSRRRDRNYGYTF	TGTGCCAGCAGCCGACGGCGGGACAGGAACTATGGCTACACCTTC
TRBV27	-	TRBJ1-5	-	CASSFRGQPQHF	TGTGCCAGCAGTTTTAGAGGACAGCCCCAGCATTTT
TRBV5-1	TRBD2	TRBJ2-1	-	CASSLEAGGFNEQFF	TGCGCCAGCAGCTTGGAAGCGGGGGGGTTCAATGAGCAGTTCTTC
TRBV10-3	TRBD1	TRBJ2-5	-	CAISRRGTVGYQETQYF	TGTGCCATCAGTCGTCGAGGGACAGTGGGCTACCAAGAGACCCAGTACTTC
TRBV6-1	-	TRBJ2-7	-	CASRPGHRFLYEQYF	TGTGCCAGTCGACCGGGACACCGATTCCTATACGAGCAGTACTTC
TRBV4-2	-	TRBJ1-4	few	CASSQDRGSEKLFF	TGTGCCAGCAGCCAAGACAGGGGCAGTGAAAAACTGTTTTTT
TRBV5-1	TRBD2	TRBJ2-3	-	CASSLELAGASSTDTQYF	TGCGCCAGCAGCTTGGAGTTAGCGGGGGCCTCTAGCACAGATACGCAGTATTTT
TRBV29-1	TRBD1	TRBJ2-5	-	CSVFLGTGEETQYF	TGCAGCGTTTTCCTCGGGACAGGAGAAGAGACCCAGTACTTC
TRBV5-1	-	TRBJ1-6	-	CASSEEGSPLHF	TGCGCCAGCAGCGAGGAGGGCTCACCCCTCCACTTT
TRBV6-5	-	TRBJ1-6	-	CASSRGSASPLHF	TGTGCCAGCAGTCGAGGGTCTGCCTCACCCCTCCACTTT
TRBV28	TRBD1	TRBJ1-2	-	CASRGQGVGGYTF	TGTGCCAGCAGGGGACAGGGGGTAGGCGGCTACACCTTC
TRBV28	TRBD1	TRBJ1-5	-	CASSPGTGEQPQHF	TGTGCCAGCAGTCCAGGGACAGGGGAACAGCCCCAGCATTTT
TRBV4-1	-	TRBJ1-1	few	CASSQPHGQTNTEAFF	TGCGCCAGCAGCCAACCACACGGACAGACCAACACTGAAGCTTTCTTT
TRBV4-1	TRBD1	TRBJ1-3	-	CASSQELRDRVIPSGNTIYF	TGCGCCAGCAGCCAAGAACTAAGGGACAGGGTTATTCCCTCTGGAAACACCATATATTTT
TRBV7-7	TRBD1	TRBJ2-2	-	CASSSTGVAGELFF	TGTGCTAGCAGCTCGACAGGGGTGGCCGGGGAGCTGTTTTTT
TRBV19	TRBD1	TRBJ2-4	-	CASSTPRQGAQGGIQYF	TGTGCCAGTAGTACCCCCAGACAGGGGGCGCAAGGTGGCATTCAGTACTTC
TRBV6-5	-	TRBJ1-3	-	CASSLGNTIYF	TGTGCCAGCAGTCTAGGAAACACCATATATTTT
TRBV7-2	-	TRBJ1-5	-	CASSHGDYSNQPQHF	TGTGCCAGCAGCCACGGTGATTATAGCAATCAGCCCCAGCATTTT
TRBV13	TRBD1	TRBJ1-2	-	CASSLGQGTNYGYTF	TGTGCCAGCAGCTTGGGACAGGGAACTAACTATGGCTACACCTTC
TRBV7-9	TRBD1	TRBJ1-1	-	CASSRQGPRAFF	TGTGCCAGCAGCCGACAGGGCCCTAGGGCTTTCTTT
TRBV19	TRBD1	TRBJ1-1	-	CASSIMGQGVNTEAFF	TGTGCCAGTAGTATCATGGGACAGGGGGTGAACACTGAAGCTTTCTTT
TRBV11-2	-	TRBJ1-6	-	CASSLEDSPNSPLHF	TGTGCCAGCAGCTTAGAGGACAGCCCTAATTCACCCCTCCACTTT
TRBV2	TRBD2	TRBJ2-3	-	CASSGEGGGTDTQYF	TGTGCCAGCAGTGGGGAGGGAGGGGGCACAGATACGCAGTATTTT
TRBV6-1	-	TRBJ1-4	few	CASRETGIHEKLFF	TGTGCCAGCAGGGAGACAGGTATTCATGAAAAACTGTTTTTT